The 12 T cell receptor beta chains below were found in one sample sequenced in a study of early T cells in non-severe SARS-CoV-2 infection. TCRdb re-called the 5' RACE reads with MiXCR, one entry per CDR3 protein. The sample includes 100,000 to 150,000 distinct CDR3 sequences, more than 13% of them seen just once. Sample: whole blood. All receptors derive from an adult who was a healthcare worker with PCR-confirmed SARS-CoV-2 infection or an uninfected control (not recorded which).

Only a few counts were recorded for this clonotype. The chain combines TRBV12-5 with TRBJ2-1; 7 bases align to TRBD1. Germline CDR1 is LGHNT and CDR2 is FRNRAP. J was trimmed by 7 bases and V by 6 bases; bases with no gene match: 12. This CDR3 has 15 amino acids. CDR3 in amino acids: CASGASGGARNEQFF. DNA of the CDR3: TGTGCTAGTGGAGCCTCAGGGGGTGCAAGAAATGAGCAGTTCTTC.

In DNA, the CDR3 is TGTGCCAGCAGCCGCGGGAGTTATTCACCCCTCCACTTT. Translating gives CASSRGSYSPLHF. The V and J genes are TRBV3-1 and TRBJ1-6; D gene ambiguous. The germline CDR1 and CDR2 sequences are LGHDT and YNNKEL (reference sequence). The ends were cut back, 4 bases at V and 8 bases at J, with 9 bases in the middle. This CDR3 comprises 13 residues.

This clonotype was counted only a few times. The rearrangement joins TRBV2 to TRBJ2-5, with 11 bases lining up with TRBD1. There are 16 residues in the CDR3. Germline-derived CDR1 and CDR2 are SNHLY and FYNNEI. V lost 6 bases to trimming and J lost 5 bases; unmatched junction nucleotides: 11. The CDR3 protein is CASREDRGLRSETQYF. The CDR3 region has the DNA TGTGCCAGCAGAGAGGACAGGGGGCTGAGGAGTGAGACCCAGTACTTC.

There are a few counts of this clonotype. CDR3 nucleotide sequence: TGTGCCAGCAGCAAAAACAGGGGAATCTACGAGCAGTACTTC. It is translated as CASSKNRGIYEQYF. This rearrangement joins TRBV27 to TRBJ2-7, with 7 bases that match TRBD1. Germline lookup yields CDR1 MNHEY and CDR2 SMNVEV (reference sequence). V dropped 6 bases and J dropped 3; count of bases not matched to a gene: 8. The CDR3 length is 14 residues.

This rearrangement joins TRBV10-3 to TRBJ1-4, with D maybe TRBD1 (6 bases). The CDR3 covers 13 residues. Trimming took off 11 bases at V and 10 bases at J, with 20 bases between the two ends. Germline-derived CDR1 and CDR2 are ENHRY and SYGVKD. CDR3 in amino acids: CAARGPDGGKLFF. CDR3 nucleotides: TGTGCCGCCAGGGGCCCCGACGGAGGAAAACTGTTTTTT.

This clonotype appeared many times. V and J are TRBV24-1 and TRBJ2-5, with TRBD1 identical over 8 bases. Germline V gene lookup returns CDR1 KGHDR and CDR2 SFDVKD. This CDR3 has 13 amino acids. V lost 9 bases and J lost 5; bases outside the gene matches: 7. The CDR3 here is CATAPRDRETQYF. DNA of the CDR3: TGTGCCACCGCCCCACGGGACAGGGAGACCCAGTACTTC.

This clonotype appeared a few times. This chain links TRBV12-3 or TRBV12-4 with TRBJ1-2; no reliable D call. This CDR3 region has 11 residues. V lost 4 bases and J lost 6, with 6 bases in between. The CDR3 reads CASSSWDGYTF. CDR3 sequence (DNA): TGTGCCAGCAGTTCATGGGATGGCTACACCTTC.

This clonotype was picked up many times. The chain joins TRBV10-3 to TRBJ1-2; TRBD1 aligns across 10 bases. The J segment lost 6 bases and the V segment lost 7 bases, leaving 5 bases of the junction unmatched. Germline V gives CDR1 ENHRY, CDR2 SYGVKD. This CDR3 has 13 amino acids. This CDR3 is CAIKDRGRDGYTF. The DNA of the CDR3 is TGTGCCATCAAGGACAGGGGGAGAGATGGCTACACCTTC.

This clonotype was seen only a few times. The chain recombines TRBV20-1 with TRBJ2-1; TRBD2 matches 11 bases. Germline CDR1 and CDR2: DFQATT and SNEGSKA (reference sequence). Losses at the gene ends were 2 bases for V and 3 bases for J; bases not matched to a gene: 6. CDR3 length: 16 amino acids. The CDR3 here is CSARPTSGVYYNEQFF. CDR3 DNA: TGCAGTGCTAGACCGACTAGCGGGGTCTACTACAATGAGCAGTTCTTC.

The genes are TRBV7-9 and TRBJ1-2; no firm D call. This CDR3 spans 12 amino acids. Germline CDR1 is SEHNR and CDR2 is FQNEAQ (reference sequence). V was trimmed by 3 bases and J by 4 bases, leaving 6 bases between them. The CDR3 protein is CASSFGVYGYTF. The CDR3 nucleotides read TGTGCCAGCAGCTTTGGAGTCTATGGCTACACCTTC.

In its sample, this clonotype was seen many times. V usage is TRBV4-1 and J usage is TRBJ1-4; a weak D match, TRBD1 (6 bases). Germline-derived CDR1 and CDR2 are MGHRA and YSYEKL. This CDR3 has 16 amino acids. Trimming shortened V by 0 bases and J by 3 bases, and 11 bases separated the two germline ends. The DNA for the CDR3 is TGCGCCAGCAGCCAAGATAGAACAGGGCCTAATGAAAAACTGTTTTTT. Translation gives CASSQDRTGPNEKLFF.

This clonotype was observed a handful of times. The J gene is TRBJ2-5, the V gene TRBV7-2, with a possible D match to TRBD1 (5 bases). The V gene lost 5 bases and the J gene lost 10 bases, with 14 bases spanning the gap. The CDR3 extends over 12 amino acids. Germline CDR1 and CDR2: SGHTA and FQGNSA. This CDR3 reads CASSPPARGQYF. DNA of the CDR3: TGTGCCAGCAGCCCCCCGGCAAGGGGCCAGTACTTC.